This T cell receptor (beta chain) was captured by sequencing in a study of radiotherapy plus CTLA-4 blockade in lung cancer. Germline V CDR1 and CDR2: ENHRY, SYGVKD. V was pared by 0 bases and J by 4 bases, with 10 bases between. The CDR3 is 15 amino acids. Some clones are missing from TCRdb's copy, which holds only in-frame ones; the method was immunoSEQ multiplex PCR. The sample includes approximately 77,000 clones, approximately 84% of them seen just once. Those with chemo-refractory metastatic non-small-cell lung cancer were treated with focal radiation combined with CTLA-4 blockade using ipilimumab.

Sequenced here: peripheral blood, sampled from a patient treated with radiotherapy plus ipilimumab. The source of this sequence is a human donor with non-small cell lung cancer who had stable disease on radiotherapy plus ipilimumab. This rearrangement joins TRBV10-3 to TRBJ1-5; D unclear. The CDR3 reads CAISESDGLNQPQHF. The CDR3 DNA is TGTGCCATCAGTGAGTCGGACGGACTAAATCAGCCCCAGCATTTT.